This entry concerns a single T cell receptor (beta chain). This clonotype has a count of ten or more. Its antigen is not yet known. Base qualities are not at hand, and no much larger clone is one base apart. Cut back by 4 bases and 5 bases, the V and J ends lie 15 bases apart. The CDR3 numbers 15 residues from cysteine through phenylalanine. Of all the DNA, just the CDR3 is kept, 45 bases in frame from base 1. The germline V gene sets CDR1 to SGHVS and CDR2 to FQNEAQ. This sample was included in a study of T cells in Graves' hyperthyroidism and ophthalmopathy (dated by TCRdb to about 2019). For the wider study: Peripheral blood was collected at initial diagnosis, before any treatment. A discovery cohort of 95 to 100 patients, 43 with Graves' ophthalmopathy and approximately 55 with stable Graves' hyperthyroidism, was used to find distinguishing TCR V-J signatures. Whether ophthalmopathy could be predicted prospectively was tested in an independent validation cohort made up of approximately 19 hyperthyroidism patients plus 17 patients who later progressed to ophthalmopathy. The 100 or so discovery patients were randomly split 7:3 into training and test sets. In six Graves' hyperthyroidism patients, the study also compared T-cell repertoires from thyroid tissue with T-cell repertoires from blood. Following sampling, methimazole starting at 30 mg daily was given to hyperthyroidism patients, and high-dose intravenous methylprednisolone was given to ophthalmopathy patients. The paper reports TCR Vbeta CDR3 sequencing of 135 peripheral blood samples: some 44 ophthalmopathy, some 80 hyperthyroidism and 17 progressor patients.

The TCR beta CDR3 regions were amplified from RNA transcripts. A first-round RT-PCR of the TCR CDR3 used the HTBI primer set with the Qiagen OneStep RT-PCR kit. A second multiplex PCR round built the libraries, followed by size selection and purification. The libraries were sequenced on an Illumina HiSeq2000 using paired-end 100 bp reads. As for the original processing: SOAPnuke was used to process the raw data, removing reads that contained adapters or uncalled bases, had a mean Phred below 15, or lacked an exact match to the constant primer or identifier. COPE v1.2.5 was used to merge high-quality paired reads, and clonotypes were defined as unique nucleotide sequences. MiTCR v1.1 was used to align clonotypes to the IMGT TRBV, TRBD and TRBJ reference segments. Analysis was restricted to V-J combinations with a frequency above 0.0001, which covered about 99% of repertoires. A TCS score was defined as the ratio between F50 (clonal expansion) and ExV (chaos), using BLOSUM62-based TCRdist between CDR3 peptides within each V-J. Welch's t-statistics and random forest reduced around 550 V-J features to 10 to 15, which were used in a naive Bayes classifier (R e1071). Starting from the raw public reads, TCRdb applied fastp trimming at Q25, assembled clones with MiXCR and retained in-frame beta chains. Merged by CDR3 protein, the rows form single entries marked with the most common genes and DNA. These V and J calls rely on TCRdb rather than the paper's analysis. The sample contains more than 300,000 distinct CDR3 sequences, around a sixth of them found a single time. The ten largest clones take up over 35% of the sample.

Beyond this particular receptor, the publication reports: In validation, the model predicted progression to ophthalmopathy with roughly 70% sensitivity and approximately 78% specificity, a median of around 6.6 months before onset. Most expanded thyroid clonotypes (frequency above 0.001) were also found in blood, which suggests that blood repertoires may mirror thyroid immune responses. A model built on a 13 V-J signature distinguished ophthalmopathy from stable hyperthyroidism, reaching 85% to 90% sensitivity and under 84% specificity in cross-validation and 80%/75% in testing. Sample size was not statistically predetermined, and blinding of investigators to group allocation was not performed.

Moderately to severely active disease, a Clinical Activity Score of at least 3, a NOSPECS grade of at least 4, and a duration under 3 months were present in ophthalmopathy patients. Patients with uncontrolled infections, other autoimmune diseases, pregnancy or lactation were excluded. Diagnoses were based on clinical symptoms, serum thyroxine and TRAb, thyroid ultrasound and orbital computed tomography. PBMCs were separated from around 9.1 ml of fresh peripheral blood using Ficoll-Paque density gradient centrifugation. Total RNA was extracted using Trizol reagent, and RNA quality was assessed on an Agilent 2100 Bioanalyzer.

Source material: blood. Rearrangement joined TRBV7-8 to TRBJ2-1; no D gene is confidently identified. This TCR came from a man in his late teens or twenties with Graves' ophthalmopathy. The DNA sequence is given as TGTGCCAGCAGCTCCTCCGAGTGGGGTAACAATGAGCAGTTCTTC. The resulting protein is CASSSSEWGNNEQFF.